This T cell receptor beta chain derives from a study of identical twins listed by TCRdb under 2016. Background for the entire study: To test whether fetal clonotypes persist, the study used deep sequencing on TCR alpha and beta repertoires from monozygotic twins, unrelated adults of various ages, and cord blood. To rule out contamination, replicate twin experiments were performed at different times with different library preparation protocols. General findings and caveats noted by the study authors: Excess twin sharing in beta out-of-frame sequences was weaker because fewer shared sequences lowered the signal-to-noise ratio. Fewer insertions were carried by abundant cord blood beta clonotypes, a similar but weaker trend appeared in young adult naive repertoires, and no such trend appeared in memory repertoires. Compared with coincidental sharing between unrelated individuals, out-of-frame TCR alpha sequences shared between twins showed an excess of sequences with low generation probability. In monozygotic twins, recombination models systematically underestimated out-of-frame TCR alpha sharing, but the models matched the sharing seen between unrelated individuals. Because the same donors could not be followed over many years, the conclusions depended on cross-sectional statistical analysis. Invariant T cells such as MAIT and iNKT could partly confound zero-insertion analyses, though diverse VJ usage argued against this for most clonotypes.

V is shortened by 5 bases, J by 9 bases, and the region joining them spans 13 bases. The CDR3, cysteine through phenylalanine, is 13 amino acids long. CDR3 DNA is the only sequence kept; it has 39 bases, read in frame from the first base. The library was built by means of 5' RACE. Sequencing instrument: Illumina HiSeq 2000. A universal primer binding site was introduced by template switching, and a unique molecular identifier was present in the final cDNA, enabling accurate counting of TCR cDNA molecules. Specific primers in the conserved constant-segment region were used to synthesize first-strand cDNA for the TCR alpha and beta chains. To control for contamination, each cDNA library was double barcoded with a SMART-Mk sample barcode plus Illumina barcodes. Two successive PCR steps introduced TruSeq adapter sequences along with Illumina sample barcodes. Sequencing of the TCR alpha and beta cDNA libraries was done on the Illumina HiSeq platform using custom primers. In the original analysis: MiGEC was used to process raw reads and extract unique molecular identifiers, and MiXCR was used to find CDR3 positions. Recombination models were inferred per individual with the repgenHMM and IGoR tools using an EM algorithm. The analysis of shared clonotypes was done with the tcR package in R, with sharing normalized by the product of cloneset sizes. To study raw recombination free of thymic and clonal selection effects, out-of-frame nonproductive sequences were analyzed. TCRdb ran its own pipeline on the public reads, namely fastp trimming at Q25 and MiXCR clone calling, and kept in-frame beta chains. One record per CDR3 amino acid sequence lists the most common genes and DNA. It is TCRdb's table, rather than the study itself, that gives the V and J calls and clone size. For this sample the table gives hundreds of thousands of distinct CDR3 sequences, of which around 20% were detected only once. Around 0.5% of the sample comes from the top ten.

All donors were healthy Caucasians. Three pairs of female monozygotic twins, all aged about 18 to 29 years, made up the twin cohort. Positive isolation kits from Invitrogen were used to isolate CD4+ and CD8+ T cell populations. This clonotype was counted between two and nine times. Its antigen remains undetermined. Nothing much larger sits one base from this clone, and base qualities are not available. The same data also went into a second study, on yellow fever vaccine responses in identical twins. As the second publication notes: According to the authors, the vaccine-induced T cell response in identical twins seemed to be partly convergent and partly specific to each individual. In the study, vaccine-responding T cell clones were precisely tracked in identical twins.

The sequenced material came from CD4+ T cells sorted from blood. The sequence is built from TRBV12-3 or TRBV12-4 and TRBJ2-2, with a tentative D gene TRBD1 over 6 matching bases. The sequence came from a woman between 18 and 30 years old in good health. The CDR3 region has the sequence CASSPGQKRELFF. The DNA reads as follows: TGTGCCAGCAGTCCTGGACAGAAACGGGAGCTGTTTTTT.